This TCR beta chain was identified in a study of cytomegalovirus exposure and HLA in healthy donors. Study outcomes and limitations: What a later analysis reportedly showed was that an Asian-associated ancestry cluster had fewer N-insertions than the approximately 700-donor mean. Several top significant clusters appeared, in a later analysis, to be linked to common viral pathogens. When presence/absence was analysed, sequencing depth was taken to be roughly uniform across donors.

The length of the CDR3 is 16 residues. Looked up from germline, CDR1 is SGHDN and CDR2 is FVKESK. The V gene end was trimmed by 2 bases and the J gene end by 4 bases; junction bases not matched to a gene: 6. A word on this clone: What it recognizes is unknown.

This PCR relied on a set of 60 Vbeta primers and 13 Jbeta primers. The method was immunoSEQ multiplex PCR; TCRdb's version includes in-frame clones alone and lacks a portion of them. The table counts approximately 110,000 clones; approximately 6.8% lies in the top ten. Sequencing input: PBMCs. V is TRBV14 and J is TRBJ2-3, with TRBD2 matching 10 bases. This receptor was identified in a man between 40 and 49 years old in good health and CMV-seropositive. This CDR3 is CASSQTPSGRADTQYF. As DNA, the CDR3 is TGTGCCAGCAGCCAAACGCCGAGCGGGAGGGCAGATACGCAGTATTTT.